The following is a T cell receptor (beta chain) sequence with its context. The germline V gene has CDR1 SNHLY and CDR2 FYNNEI. V dropped 2 bases and J dropped 8; count of bases not matched to a gene: 8. The CDR3 has 14 residues. Primed by a sample-barcoded 5' primer and a J-beta primer mix, a second PCR proceeded for 7 to 11 cycles. A tag from a template-switch adaptor with 12 random nucleotides marked each cDNA molecule. TCRdb used MiXCR to reprocess the 5' RACE reads, holding one entry per CDR3 protein. The data show roughly 1,700,000 distinct CDR3 sequences, roughly 27% seen once. The source of the sample is a study of blood T cells in healthy people across ages. Across the whole study: T cells yielded about one barcoded beta molecule per two cells through template switching.

This TCR was sampled from a woman aged 30 to 39 in good health. The rearrangement uses TRBV2 and TRBJ1-2, with 7 bases that match TRBD1. Sequenced material: blood. CDR3 bases: TGTGCCAGCAGTGAATCAGGGAGACAGGGAGGCTACACCTTC. This encodes CASSESGRQGGYTF.